This TCR beta chain is drawn from a study of blood T cell repertoires in COVID-19. Study at large: Sites across the United States, Italy and Spain contributed samples from acute and convalescent COVID-19. Nucleic acid was either cDNA or gDNA, and it came from T cells, B-cell-depleted T cells, or PBMCs.

Looked up from germline, CDR1 is SGDLS and CDR2 is YYNGEE. V lost 4 bases to trimming and J lost 0 bases, with 11 bases between them. The CDR3 is 14 amino acids. Per the original data handling: Researchers report that nucleated cell counts were estimated from reference gene primer amplification. This table comes from immunoSEQ multiplex PCR, and its TCRdb copy is limited to in-frame clones, with some not included. V, J and clone size are taken as reported in that table, and D and trimming were inferred from the DNA itself. The sample shows 60,000 to 75,000 clones, roughly 86% of them seen only once. This chain connects TRBV9 to TRBJ2-7, with a tentative D call TRBD1 (5 bases). This sequence originates from a woman between 55 and 75 years old with acute or convalescent COVID-19. The sequencing input was peripheral blood. In DNA form, the CDR3 reads TGTGCCAGCAGCCCCCGACAGAGCTCCTACGAGCAGTACTTC. Amino acids: CASSPRQSSYEQYF. Drawing the rest from reference TRBV9 and TRBJ2-7, the complete variable domain is DSGVTQTPKHLITATGQRVTLRCSPRSGDLSVYWYQQSLDQGLQFLIQYYNGEERAKGNILERFSAQQFPDLHSELNLSSLELGDSALYFCASSPRQSSYEQYFGPGTRLTVT.